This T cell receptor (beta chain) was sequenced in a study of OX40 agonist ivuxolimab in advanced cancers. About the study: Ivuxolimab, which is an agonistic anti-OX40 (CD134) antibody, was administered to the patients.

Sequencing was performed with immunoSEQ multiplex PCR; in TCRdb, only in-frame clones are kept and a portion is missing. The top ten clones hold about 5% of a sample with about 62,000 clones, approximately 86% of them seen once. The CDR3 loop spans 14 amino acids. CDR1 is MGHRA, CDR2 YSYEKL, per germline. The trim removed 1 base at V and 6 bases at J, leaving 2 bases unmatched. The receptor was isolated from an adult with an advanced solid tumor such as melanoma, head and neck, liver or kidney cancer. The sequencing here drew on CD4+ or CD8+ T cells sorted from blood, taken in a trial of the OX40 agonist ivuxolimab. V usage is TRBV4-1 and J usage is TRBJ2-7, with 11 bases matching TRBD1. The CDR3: CASSQGDRGGEQYF. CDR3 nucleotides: TGCGCCAGCAGCCAAGGGGACAGGGGGGGCGAGCAGTACTTC.